Each of the 20 T cell receptor beta chains below was sequenced from the same sample in a study of blood T cell repertoires in COVID-19. Sequencing was performed with immunoSEQ multiplex PCR; in TCRdb, only in-frame clones are kept and a portion is missing. The sample shows around 190,000 clones, 84% of them seen only once. Sequencing was performed on peripheral blood. These receptors were obtained from a human donor in a cohort sampled during active COVID-19.

The genes are TRBV24-1 and TRBJ2-7, with D unresolved. The CDR3 covers 13 residues. V shed 3 bases and J shed 5 bases, with 10 bases lying between them. Germline V CDR1 and CDR2: KGHDR, SFDVKD. Here the CDR3 DNA reads TGTGCCACCAGTGATCCGGGTCGGGACGAGCAGTACTTC. This sequence encodes CATSDPGRDEQYF.

V is TRBV9 and J is TRBJ1-1; tentatively, D is TRBD1 (6 bases). Germline V gene sequence: CDR1 SGDLS, CDR2 YYNGEE. The CDR3 is 15 amino acids. Trimming removed 2 bases from V and 5 bases from J, with 16 bases in between. CDR3 coding DNA: TGTGCCAGCAGCGTCCGGGGGGGGGCTGGTACTGAAGCTTTCTTT. Translated, it gives CASSVRGGAGTEAFF.

The V and J genes are TRBV30 and TRBJ2-3; 10 bases fit TRBD2. Germline CDR1 GTSNPN, CDR2 SVGIG (reference sequence). V shed 0 bases, J shed 0 bases, and the junction held 6 bases outside the gene matches. The CDR3 is 17 residues long. The DNA of the CDR3 is TGTGCCTGGAGTGTACTTAGGACTAGCGGAAGCACAGATACGCAGTATTTT. This sequence encodes CAWSVLRTSGSTDTQYF.

CDR3 amino acids: CASRNVRGEIGNQPQHF. CDR3 sequence (DNA): TGTGCCAGCAGGAACGTCCGGGGGGAGATTGGCAATCAGCCCCAGCATTTT. V gene TRBV28 combines with J gene TRBJ1-5; possibly TRBD1 for D (5 bases). The CDR3 spans 17 residues. Germline CDR1 reads MDHEN; CDR2 reads SYDVKM. V lost 6 bases to trimming and J lost 2 bases, with 20 bases between them.

The rearrangement uses TRBV3-1 (or the pseudogene TRBV3-2) and TRBJ2-5; perhaps TRBD2 as D (5 bases). Between the trimmed V and J ends, which lost 0 bases and 2 bases, there was a span of 16 bases. This CDR3 comprises 17 residues. The germline V gene has CDR1 LGHDT and CDR2 YNNKEL (reference sequence). The CDR3, as DNA: TGTGCCAGCAGCCAAGAATGGCGGGCCAGAGATCAAGAGACCCAGTACTTC. This sequence encodes CASSQEWRARDQETQYF.

The genes are TRBV27 and TRBJ2-3; D is unclear. The CDR3 is 14 residues long. The germline gives CDR1 MNHEY, CDR2 SMNVEV (reference sequence). Trimming removed 3 bases at V and 2 bases at J, with 9 bases between. The CDR3 sequence: CASSFHPVTDTQYF. The CDR3 DNA follows: TGTGCCAGCAGTTTTCATCCGGTCACAGATACGCAGTATTTT.

The V and J genes are TRBV25-1 and TRBJ2-7; D might be TRBD2 (5 bases). Germline V lookup: CDR1 MGHDK, CDR2 SYGVNS. V lost 5 bases to trimming and J lost 2 bases, with 13 bases between them. This CDR3 is built from 14 residues. CDR3 in DNA: TGTGCCAGCAGTACAGACTACAGCCCCTACGAGCAGTACTTC. Protein: CASSTDYSPYEQYF.

This sequence joins TRBV30 and TRBJ2-7; 8 positions match TRBD2. Germline V gene data show CDR1 as GTSNPN and CDR2 as SVGIG (reference sequence). V was pared by 2 bases and J by 6 bases, with 12 bases of the junction left unmatched. The CDR3 totals 15 residues. The CDR3 loop is CAWSLAGSTRGEQYF. The CDR3 bases are TGTGCCTGGAGTTTAGCGGGATCTACCAGGGGCGAGCAGTACTTC. Together with reference TRBV30 and TRBJ2-7, the CDR3 gives the full variable domain: SQTIHQWPATLVQPVGSPLSLECTVEGTSNPNLYWYRQAAGRGLQLLFYSVGIGQISSEVPQNLSASRPQDRQFILSSKKLLLSDSGFYLCAWSLAGSTRGEQYFGPGTRLTVT.

V is TRBV27 and J is TRBJ2-7, with 13 bases lining up with TRBD2. Germline-derived CDR1 and CDR2 are MNHEY and SMNVEV (reference sequence). Trimming at V came to 8 bases and at J to 3 bases, leaving 4 bases not matched to a gene. The CDR3 loop spans 14 amino acids. The CDR3 loop is CASSRTSGSYEQYF. The CDR3 DNA reads as TGTGCCAGCTCTCGGACTAGCGGGAGCTACGAGCAGTACTTC.

The chain has TRBV21-1 and TRBJ2-1; TRBD2 was called by the table and not checked on the DNA. TRBV21-1 is classified as a pseudogene. The CDR3 is 19 residues long. The CDR3 region has the DNA TGTGCCAGCAGCAAATTTTCTAGCGGGAGTTCCAGCTCCTACAATGAGCAGTTCTTC. Translation: CASSKFSSGSSSSYNEQFF.

The chain is built from TRBV3-1 (or the pseudogene TRBV3-2) and TRBJ2-7; D ambiguous. The CDR3 has 12 residues. V lost 3 bases and J lost 3, with 6 bases in between. The germline V gene has CDR1 LGHDT and CDR2 YNNKEL (reference sequence). Here the CDR3 reads CASSQRHYEQYF. The CDR3 DNA follows: TGTGCCAGCAGCCAGCGACACTACGAGCAGTACTTC.

The genes are TRBV19 and TRBJ1-2, with 7 bases matching TRBD1. Unmatched junction bases numbered 12, after V lost 5 bases and J lost 6 bases. This CDR3 contains 15 residues. Germline V gene lookup returns CDR1 LNHDA and CDR2 SQIVND (reference sequence). The CDR3 loop reads CASSPPTTGIHGYTF. The CDR3 DNA reads as TGTGCCAGTAGTCCCCCCACGACAGGGATCCATGGCTACACCTTC.

This clone showed up just once. The J gene is TRBJ2-7, the V gene TRBV12-3 or TRBV12-4; D is undetermined. This CDR3 is built from 13 residues. V was pared by 4 bases and J by 1 base, with 8 bases between. CDR3 residues: CASSSQASYEQYF. The CDR3 region has the DNA TGTGCCAGCAGTTCCCAGGCTTCCTACGAGCAGTACTTC.

The genes are TRBV4-1 and TRBJ2-1, with a possible D match to TRBD1 (5 bases). This CDR3 region has 12 residues. V was pared by 4 bases and J by 7 bases, with 8 bases between. Germline loops: CDR1 MGHRA, CDR2 YSYEKL. This CDR3 reads CASSPRQNEQFF. The CDR3 DNA is TGCGCCAGCAGCCCCCGACAGAATGAGCAGTTCTTC.

J is TRBJ1-4 and V is TRBV19, with D perhaps TRBD1 (5 bases). The V gene's germline CDR1 is LNHDA and CDR2 SQIVND (reference sequence). This CDR3 region has 14 residues. V lost 9 bases to trimming and J lost 2 bases, with 13 bases between them. The CDR3, as DNA: TGTGCCAGCAATCCGGCAGGGACTAATGAAAAACTGTTTTTT. Amino acids: CASNPAGTNEKLFF.

The chain combines TRBV5-1 with TRBJ2-7; weak D call: TRBD2 (6 bases). Trimming removed 4 bases at V and 3 bases at J, with 20 bases between. In germline, CDR1 is SGHRS, CDR2 YFSETQ. The CDR3 has 16 amino acids. The CDR3 region has the DNA TGCGCCAGCAGCACAACGTCAGGCCAGGGAGGCTACGAGCAGTACTTC. This translates into CASSTTSGQGGYEQYF.

V and J are TRBV19 and TRBJ1-2, with D perhaps TRBD1 (5 bases). V was trimmed by 6 bases and J by 4 bases, leaving 21 bases between them. CDR1 and CDR2 (germline): LNHDA, SQIVND (reference sequence). The length of the CDR3 is 16 residues. CDR3 nucleotides: TGTGCCAGTAGCGCTAGATCACGGGGGAATTCCTATGGCTACACCTTC. Amino acid sequence: CASSARSRGNSYGYTF. Using reference TRBV19 and TRBJ1-2 for the parts outside the CDR3, the full variable domain is DGGITQSPKYLFRKEGQNVTLSCEQNLNHDAMYWYRQDPGQGLRLIYYSQIVNDFQKGDIAEGYSVSREKKESFPLTVTSAQKNPTAFYLCASSARSRGNSYGYTFGSGTRLTVV.

The gene calls are TRBV6-5 and TRBJ2-5, with a weak D call TRBD1 (6 bases). Germline assignment: CDR1 MNHEY and CDR2 SVGAGI. The V and J ends lost 6 bases and 4 bases respectively, with 12 bases between them. The CDR3 is made up of 13 amino acids. The CDR3 loop is CASRRTAGETQYF. Here the CDR3 DNA reads TGTGCCAGCAGACGGACAGCTGGAGAGACCCAGTACTTC.

The genes are TRBV28 and TRBJ2-2; 11 nucleotides align to TRBD2. The length of the CDR3 is 16 residues. Germline V gives CDR1 MDHEN, CDR2 SYDVKM. Trimming cost V 4 bases and J 7 bases; bases outside gene matches: 8. The CDR3 sequence: CASSSTSGSGGGELFF. The CDR3 nucleotides read TGTGCCAGCAGTTCCACTAGCGGGAGTGGAGGCGGGGAGCTGTTTTTT.

The V gene is TRBV4-1, the J gene TRBJ2-5, with a possible D match to TRBD2 (5 bases). The CDR3 is made up of 15 amino acids. The germline V gene encodes CDR1 MGHRA and CDR2 YSYEKL. Trimming cost V 2 bases and J 4 bases, with 14 bases left between them. The CDR3 DNA follows: TGCGCCAGCAGCCAACCATCCACGGGATTAGAGACCCAGTACTTC. Protein: CASSQPSTGLETQYF.